The 6 T cell receptor beta chains below come from one sample, sequenced in a study of cytomegalovirus exposure and HLA in healthy donors. Use of 60 Vbeta and 13 Jbeta primers characterized the PCR. Only in-frame clones appear in the TCRdb table, and some are missing; sequencing was by immunoSEQ multiplex PCR. Of 200,000 to 250,000 clones listed, around 83% are singletons. Source material: PBMCs. The receptor source for this set is a girl aged 5 to 17 in good health and CMV-seronegative.

The chain joins TRBV28 to TRBJ1-2, with TRBD1 identical over 8 bases. CDR1 MDHEN and CDR2 SYDVKM come from the germline V gene. V lost 5 bases, J lost 8 bases, and 4 bases stayed unmatched. The CDR3 length is 12 residues. As DNA, the CDR3 is TGTGCCAGCAGTGGGACAGGACAGGGCTACACCTTC. This sequence encodes CASSGTGQGYTF.

The chain employs TRBV6-4 and TRBJ1-2; 7 bases fit TRBD1. The V gene's germline CDR1 is MRHNA and CDR2 SNTAGT. J was trimmed by 2 bases and V by 6 bases; bases with no gene match: 9. This CDR3 has 15 amino acids. In nucleotides, the CDR3 is TGTGCCAGCAGGAACACAGGGGCGAACAACTATGGCTACACCTTC. Translation: CASRNTGANNYGYTF.

The chain is built from TRBV28 and TRBJ1-1; the D gene is possibly TRBD1 (6 bases). This CDR3 spans 13 amino acids. Germline CDR1 reads MDHEN; CDR2 reads SYDVKM. Trimming removed 5 bases from V and 7 bases from J, with 14 bases in between. The DNA of the CDR3 is TGTGCCAGCAGTCTTGGGACACAAAGTGAAGCTTTCTTT. Translating gives CASSLGTQSEAFF.

The chain joins TRBV4-2 to TRBJ2-7; D remains unclear. This CDR3 contains 14 residues. Germline loops: CDR1 LGHNA, CDR2 YNFKEQ. V lost 0 bases and J 3 bases, leaving 9 bases between the germline ends. The CDR3 sequence: CASSQEYRGYEQYF. DNA for the CDR3: TGTGCCAGCAGCCAAGAGTATCGCGGCTACGAGCAGTACTTC.

The genes are TRBV15 and TRBJ1-5, with D possibly being TRBD1 (5 bases). V was pared by 8 bases and J by 4 bases, with 18 bases between. This CDR3 spans 15 amino acids. The germline CDR1 and CDR2 sequences are LNHNV and YYDKDF (reference sequence). The CDR3 bases are TGTGCCACCCATCAGGAGGGGTCGTTGAATCAGCCCCAGCATTTT. Amino acids: CATHQEGSLNQPQHF.

The rearrangement links TRBV11-2 to TRBJ2-3; the match to TRBD1 covers 7 bases. Germline V gene lookup returns CDR1 SGHAT and CDR2 FQNNGV. Trimming at V came to 7 bases and at J to 6 bases, leaving 16 bases not matched to a gene. The CDR3 is made up of 16 amino acids. The CDR3 bases are TGTGCCAGCACCCGAAATCCGGGACAGCGGTCGGATACGCAGTATTTT. Protein sequence: CASTRNPGQRSDTQYF.